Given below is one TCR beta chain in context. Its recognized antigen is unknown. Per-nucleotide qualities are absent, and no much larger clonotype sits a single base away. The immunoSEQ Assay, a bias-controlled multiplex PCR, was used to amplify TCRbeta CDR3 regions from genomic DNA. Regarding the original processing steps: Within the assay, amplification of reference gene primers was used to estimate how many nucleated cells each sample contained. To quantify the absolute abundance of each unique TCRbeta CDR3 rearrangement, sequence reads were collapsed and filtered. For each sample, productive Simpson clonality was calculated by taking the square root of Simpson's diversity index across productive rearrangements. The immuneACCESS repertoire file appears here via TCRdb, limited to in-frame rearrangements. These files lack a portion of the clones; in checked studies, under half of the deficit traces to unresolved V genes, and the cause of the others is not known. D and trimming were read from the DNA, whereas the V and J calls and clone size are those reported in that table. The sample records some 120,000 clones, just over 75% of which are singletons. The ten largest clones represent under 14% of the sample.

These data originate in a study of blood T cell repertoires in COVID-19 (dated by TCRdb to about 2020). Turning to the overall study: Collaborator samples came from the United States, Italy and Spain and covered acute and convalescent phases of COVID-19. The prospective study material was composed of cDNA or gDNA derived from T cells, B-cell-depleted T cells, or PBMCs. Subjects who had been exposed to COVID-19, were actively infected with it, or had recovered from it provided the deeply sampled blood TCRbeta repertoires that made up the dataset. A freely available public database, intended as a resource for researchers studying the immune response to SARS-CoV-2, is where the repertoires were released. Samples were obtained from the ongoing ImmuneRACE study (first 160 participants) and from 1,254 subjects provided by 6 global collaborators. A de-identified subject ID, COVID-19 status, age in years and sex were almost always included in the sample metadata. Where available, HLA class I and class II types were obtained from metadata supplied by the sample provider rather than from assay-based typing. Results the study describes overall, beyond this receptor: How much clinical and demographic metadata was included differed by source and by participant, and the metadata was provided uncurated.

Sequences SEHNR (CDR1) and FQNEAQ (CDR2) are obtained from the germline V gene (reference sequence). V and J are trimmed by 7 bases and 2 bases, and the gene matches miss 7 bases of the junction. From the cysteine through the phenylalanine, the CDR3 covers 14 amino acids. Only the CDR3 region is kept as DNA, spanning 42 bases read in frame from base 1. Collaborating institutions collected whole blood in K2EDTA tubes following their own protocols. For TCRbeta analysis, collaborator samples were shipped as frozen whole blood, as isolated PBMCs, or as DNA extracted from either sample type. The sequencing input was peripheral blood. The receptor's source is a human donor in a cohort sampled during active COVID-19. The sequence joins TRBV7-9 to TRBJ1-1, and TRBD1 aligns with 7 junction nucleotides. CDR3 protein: CASIKDRPNTEAFF. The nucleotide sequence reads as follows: TGTGCCAGCATTAAGGACAGGCCTAACACTGAAGCTTTCTTT.